One and the same sample provided the 26 T cell receptor beta chains below, sequenced in a study of CXCR3-negative and CXCR3-positive naive CD8 T cells. The TRB libraries of cDNA were built by UMI-labeled 5' RACE. Following a re-call of the 5' RACE reads, TCRdb has one entry per CDR3 protein and lacks DNA. The repertoire shows tens of thousands of distinct CDR3 sequences; the top ten hold 6.5% to 8.5%. What was sequenced was memory CD8+ T cells from blood. The receptors derive from a human donor in good health. Some clones in this sample may be carry-over from other donors' samples.

The chain joins TRBV12-3 or TRBV12-4 to TRBJ2-7; TCRdb selects TRBD1, and the lack of DNA leaves this call unchecked. CDR3 size: 13 residues. CDR3 residues: CASSLQGPYEQYF.

By frequency, this clonotype registers medium-sized (0.01 to 0.1%). The chain is built from TRBV7-8 and TRBJ2-7; absent DNA, TCRdb's TRBD2 call cannot be checked. The germline V gene has CDR1 SGHVS and CDR2 FQNEAQ. This CDR3 is built from 18 residues. This chain's CDR3 is CASSLDYKTSGLGYEQYF. Complete variable domain (other parts from reference TRBV7-8 and TRBJ2-7): GAGVSQSPRYKVAKRGQDVALRCDPISGHVSLFWYQQALGQGPEFLTYFQNEAQLDKSGLPSDRFFAERPEGSVSTLKIQRTQQEDSAVYLCASSLDYKTSGLGYEQYFGPGTRLTVT.

The J gene is TRBJ2-7, the V gene TRBV29-1; the TCRdb D gene call, TRBD2, has no DNA to confirm it. CDR3 length equals 14 residues. CDR1 and CDR2 from the germline V gene are SQVTM and ANQGSEA. The CDR3 loop reads CSVETGTQSYEQYF.

V and J are TRBV6-1 and TRBJ2-1; there is no DNA to check the TCRdb D call of TRBD2. CDR1 and CDR2 from the germline V gene are MNHNS and SASEGT. The CDR3 length is 15 residues. The CDR3 sequence is CASSEVAGGYNEQLF.

The CDR3 reads CASSQAAGGGGNSPLHF. The gene calls are TRBV4-3 and TRBJ1-6; the TRBD1 assignment by TCRdb is unverifiable without DNA. The CDR3 spans 17 residues. Germline-derived CDR1 and CDR2 are LGHNA and YSLEER.

The chain joins TRBV20-1 to TRBJ2-7; TCRdb outputs TRBD2, but without DNA this stays unchecked. Germline-derived CDR1 and CDR2 are DFQATT and SNEGSKA (reference sequence). The CDR3 covers 15 residues. CDR3 in amino acids: CSARALAGEPYDQYF.

The chain links TRBV20-1 to TRBJ1-2; TCRdb's D call of TRBD1 is untestable without DNA. The CDR3 is made up of 15 amino acids. Germline CDR1 DFQATT, CDR2 SNEGSKA (reference sequence). CDR3: CSARDYREANYGYTF.

The chain employs TRBV4-2 and TRBJ2-7. The CDR3 contains 14 residues. In germline, CDR1 is LGHNA, CDR2 YNFKEQ. The CDR3: CASSQGRLGYEQYF.

This CDR3 is CASSLTLAVTKETQYF. This chain connects TRBV12-3 or TRBV12-4 to TRBJ2-5. The CDR3 spans 16 residues.

By frequency, this clonotype registers medium-sized. The chain joins TRBV7-6 to TRBJ1-1. This CDR3 region has 13 residues. Germline V lookup: CDR1 SGHVS, CDR2 FNYEAQ. The CDR3 spells CASSLGTRTEAFF.

This chain uses TRBV12-3 or TRBV12-4 with TRBJ2-2. The CDR3 has 15 residues. This CDR3 is CASSLGVLVTGELFF.

V and J are TRBV29-1 and TRBJ1-1. This CDR3 spans 11 amino acids. CDR1 is SQVTM and CDR2 is ANQGSEA in the germline V gene. The CDR3 loop reads CSVDQNTEAFF.

The gene calls are TRBV6-6 and TRBJ1-1; TCRdb's D call, TRBD1, is unchecked because there is no DNA. Germline-derived CDR1 and CDR2 are MNHNY and SVGAGI (reference sequence). The length of the CDR3 is 16 residues. The CDR3: CASSYTGQGLSTEAFF.

By frequency, this clonotype is medium-sized. V and J are TRBV7-7 and TRBJ2-2. The germline gives CDR1 SSHAT, CDR2 FNYEAQ (reference sequence). The CDR3 loop spans 15 amino acids. CDR3 amino acids: CASSLAGLNTGELFF.

V gene TRBV2 combines with J gene TRBJ2-2; the D call of TRBD1 rests on TCRdb alone, since no DNA is present to check it. CDR1 is SNHLY, CDR2 FYNNEI, per germline. This CDR3 comprises 12 residues. CDR3: CASSPGSGELFF.

V usage is TRBV19 and J usage is TRBJ1-1; TCRdb lists TRBD1, though no DNA is available to test this call. Germline CDR1 reads LNHDA; CDR2 reads SQIVND (reference sequence). This CDR3 contains 16 residues. CDR3 region: CASSMNGGGYHIEAFF.

The gene calls are TRBV20-1 and TRBJ2-6; TCRdb's D gene call, TRBD1, goes unchecked for lack of DNA. This CDR3 has 16 amino acids. Germline-derived CDR1 and CDR2 are DFQATT and SNEGSKA (reference sequence). CDR3 loop: CSARDRGALGANVLTF.

The gene calls are TRBV2 and TRBJ2-1. This CDR3 comprises 14 residues. Germline V lookup: CDR1 SNHLY, CDR2 FYNNEI. The CDR3: CASVSSYSYNEQFF.

The chain uses TRBV20-1 and TRBJ2-1; TCRdb's D call of TRBD1 is untestable without DNA. Germline loops: CDR1 DFQATT, CDR2 SNEGSKA (reference sequence). The CDR3 totals 15 residues. The CDR3 loop is CSAPQGGSSYNEQFF.

V is TRBV4-1 and J is TRBJ2-7; without DNA, the TCRdb call of TRBD2 cannot be checked. Per the germline V gene, CDR1 is MGHRA and CDR2 is YSYEKL. The CDR3 is 15 amino acids. CDR3 loop: CASSPPMGPSYEQYF.

This CDR3 reads CASSGTGGTYYF. The J gene is TRBJ2-7, the V gene TRBV9; TCRdb's assignment of TRBD1 cannot be checked, as there is no DNA. The V gene's germline CDR1 is SGDLS and CDR2 YYNGEE. The CDR3 totals 12 residues.

CDR3 region: CASSLEYRGQFF. The rearrangement uses TRBV7-9 and TRBJ2-1; TCRdb picks TRBD1, but there is no DNA to check that call. The CDR3 runs 12 residues. CDR1 is SEHNR, CDR2 FQNEAQ, per germline (reference sequence).

The chain's CDR3 is CASSFPPYRTGLNEQFF. The chain combines TRBV28 with TRBJ2-1; TCRdb gives TRBD1 as the D gene, but with no DNA this cannot be confirmed. This CDR3 is 17 amino acids long. Per germline, CDR1 MDHEN and CDR2 SYDVKM. Combining the CDR3 with reference TRBV28 and TRBJ2-1 gives the whole variable domain DVKVTQSSRYLVKRTGEKVFLECVQDMDHENMFWYRQDPGLGLRLIYFSYDVKMKEKGDIPEGYSVSREKKERFSLILESASTNQTSMYLCASSFPPYRTGLNEQFFGPGTRLTVL.

V usage is TRBV9 and J usage is TRBJ2-1; without DNA, the TCRdb call of TRBD1 cannot be checked. Per the germline V gene, CDR1 is SGDLS and CDR2 is YYNGEE. The length of the CDR3 is 17 residues. CDR3: CASSGNRDRFMDNEQFF.

The gene calls are TRBV6-1 and TRBJ2-5; TCRdb's D call of TRBD2 is untestable without DNA. Germline assignment: CDR1 MNHNS and CDR2 SASEGT. This CDR3 has 16 amino acids. The CDR3 sequence: CASSDRLPPYQETQYF.

This chain joins TRBV4-1 and TRBJ2-7; the TRBD2 assignment by TCRdb is unverifiable without DNA. Germline CDR1 MGHRA, CDR2 YSYEKL. The CDR3 is 14 amino acids. CDR3 loop: CASSPGTPLYEQYF.